The clone carrying this T cell receptor beta chain occurred once. Its cognate antigen is unknown. Survey level was the resolution at which the v3.0 immunoSEQ assay ran. Method: immunoSEQ multiplex PCR; TCRdb's copy keeps in-frame clones and lacks some. The table lists 10,000 or so clones, 81% of them singletons. These data belong to a study of long-term antiretroviral therapy in people with HIV. Looking at the study overall: Specimens dating back about a decade before the 2015 immediate-ART recommendation are the oldest included.

Study findings and constraints: Data on ART adherence, viral resistance or therapy changes were unavailable. After ART, diversity increased yet remained lower than transplant donor controls. Repertoires from HIV showed CDR3 length ranges narrower than those of controls.

This CDR3 has 14 residues. Unmatched junction bases numbered 7, after V lost 8 bases and J lost 4 bases. Germline V gives CDR1 SGHTA, CDR2 FQGNSA. This chain connects TRBV7-2 to TRBJ2-7; TRBD2 matches 11 bases. The sequencing used unsorted PBMCs, collected 0.7 years after starting antiretroviral therapy. The receptor was isolated from a middle-aged man with HIV. The CDR3 DNA reads as TGTGCCAGCGGAACTAGCGGGAGTAGGTACGAGCAGTACTTC. Amino acids: CASGTSGSRYEQYF.